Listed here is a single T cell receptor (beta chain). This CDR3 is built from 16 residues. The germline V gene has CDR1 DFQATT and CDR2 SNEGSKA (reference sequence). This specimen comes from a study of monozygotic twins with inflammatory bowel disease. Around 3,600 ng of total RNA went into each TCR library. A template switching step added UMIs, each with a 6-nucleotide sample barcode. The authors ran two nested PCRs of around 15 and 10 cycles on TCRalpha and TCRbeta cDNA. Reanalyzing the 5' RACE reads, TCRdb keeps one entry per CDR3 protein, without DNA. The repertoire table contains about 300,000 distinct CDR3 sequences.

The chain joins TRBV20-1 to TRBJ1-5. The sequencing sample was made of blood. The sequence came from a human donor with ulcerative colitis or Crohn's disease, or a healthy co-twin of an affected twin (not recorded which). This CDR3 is CSARDLEKSSNQPQHF.